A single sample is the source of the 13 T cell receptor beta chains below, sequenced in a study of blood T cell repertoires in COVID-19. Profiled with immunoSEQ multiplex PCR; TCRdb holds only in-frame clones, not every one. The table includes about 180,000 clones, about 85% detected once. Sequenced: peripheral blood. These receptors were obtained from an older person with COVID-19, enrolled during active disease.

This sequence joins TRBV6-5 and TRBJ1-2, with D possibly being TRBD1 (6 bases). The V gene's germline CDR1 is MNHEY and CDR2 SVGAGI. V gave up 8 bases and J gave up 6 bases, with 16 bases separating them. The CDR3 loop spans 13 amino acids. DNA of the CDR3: TGTGCCAGCTTTACAGGGTCAGCGGATGGCTACACCTTC. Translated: CASFTGSADGYTF.

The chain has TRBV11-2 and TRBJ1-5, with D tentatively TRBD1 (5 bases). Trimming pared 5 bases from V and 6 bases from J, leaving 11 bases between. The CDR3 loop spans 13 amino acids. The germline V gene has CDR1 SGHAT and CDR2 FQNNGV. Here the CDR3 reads CASSTGGTQPQHF. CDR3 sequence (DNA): TGTGCCAGCAGCACGGGGGGAACTCAGCCCCAGCATTTT.

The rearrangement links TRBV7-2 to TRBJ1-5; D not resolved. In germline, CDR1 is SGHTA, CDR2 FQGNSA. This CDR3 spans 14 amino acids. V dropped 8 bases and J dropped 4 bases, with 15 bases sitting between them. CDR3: CASHSTPGNQPQHF. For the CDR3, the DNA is TGTGCCAGCCATTCAACTCCGGGGAATCAGCCCCAGCATTTT.

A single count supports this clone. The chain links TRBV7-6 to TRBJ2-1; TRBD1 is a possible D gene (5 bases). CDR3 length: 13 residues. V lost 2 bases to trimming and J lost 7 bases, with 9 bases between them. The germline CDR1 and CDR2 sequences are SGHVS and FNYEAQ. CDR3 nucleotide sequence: TGTGCCAGCAGCTTACGTCAGGGAAATGAGCAGTTCTTC. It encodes CASSLRQGNEQFF.

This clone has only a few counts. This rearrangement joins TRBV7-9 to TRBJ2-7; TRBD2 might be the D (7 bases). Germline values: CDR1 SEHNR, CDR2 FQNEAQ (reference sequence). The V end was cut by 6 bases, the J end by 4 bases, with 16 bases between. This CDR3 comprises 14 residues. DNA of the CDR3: TGTGCCAGCAGGAGCGGGGACAATCGGTACGAGCAGTACTTC. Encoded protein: CASRSGDNRYEQYF.

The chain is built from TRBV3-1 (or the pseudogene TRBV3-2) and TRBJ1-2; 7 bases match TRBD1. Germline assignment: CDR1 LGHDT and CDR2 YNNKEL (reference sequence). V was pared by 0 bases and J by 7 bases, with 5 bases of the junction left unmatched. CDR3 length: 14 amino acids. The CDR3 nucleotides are TGTGCCAGCAGCCAAGATCCACAGGGGCTTGGCTACACCTTC. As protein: CASSQDPQGLGYTF.

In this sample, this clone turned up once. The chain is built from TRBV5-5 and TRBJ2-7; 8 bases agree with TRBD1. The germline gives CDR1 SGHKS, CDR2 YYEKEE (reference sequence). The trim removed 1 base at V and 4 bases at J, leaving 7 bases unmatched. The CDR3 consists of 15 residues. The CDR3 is CASSLYGTGTYEQYF. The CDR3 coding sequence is TGTGCCAGCAGCTTGTACGGGACAGGCACTTACGAGCAGTACTTC. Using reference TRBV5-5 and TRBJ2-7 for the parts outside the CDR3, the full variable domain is DAGVTQSPTHLIKTRGQQVTLRCSPISGHKSVSWYQQVLGQGPQFIFQYYEKEERGRGNFPDRFSARQFPNYSSELNVNALLLGDSALYLCASSLYGTGTYEQYFGPGTRLTVT.

In DNA, the CDR3 is TGCGCCAGCAGCCTAGCGGGAGGGCCGACAGATACGCAGTATTTT. It translates to CASSLAGGPTDTQYF. The gene calls are TRBV4-1 and TRBJ2-3; 11 positions agree with TRBD2. CDR3 size: 15 residues. V was pared by 4 bases and J by 3 bases, with 3 bases of the junction left unmatched. Germline assignment: CDR1 MGHRA and CDR2 YSYEKL.

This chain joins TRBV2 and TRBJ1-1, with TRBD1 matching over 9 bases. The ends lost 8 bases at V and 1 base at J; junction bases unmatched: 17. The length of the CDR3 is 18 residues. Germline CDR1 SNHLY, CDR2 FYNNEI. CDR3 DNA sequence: TGTGCCAGCTGGTGGGGGGCCGGGACAGGGTCCCAGAACACTGAAGCTTTCTTT. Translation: CASWWGAGTGSQNTEAFF.

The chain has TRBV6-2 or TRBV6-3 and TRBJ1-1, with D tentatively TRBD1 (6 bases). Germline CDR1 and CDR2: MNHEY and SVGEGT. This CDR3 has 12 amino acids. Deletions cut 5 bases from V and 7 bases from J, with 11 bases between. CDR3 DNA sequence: TGTGCCAGCAGTGCACAGGGCATTGAAGCTTTCTTT. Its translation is CASSAQGIEAFF.

The CDR3 DNA reads TGTGCCAGCAGCTTAGTCCCTGCAACTAATGAAAAACTGTTTTTT. Amino acids: CASSLVPATNEKLFF. V and J are TRBV7-2 and TRBJ1-4; D is unclear. The V gene's germline CDR1 is SGHTA and CDR2 FQGNSA. This CDR3 is built from 15 residues. Trimming left V 1 base short and J 0 bases short, with 6 bases between.

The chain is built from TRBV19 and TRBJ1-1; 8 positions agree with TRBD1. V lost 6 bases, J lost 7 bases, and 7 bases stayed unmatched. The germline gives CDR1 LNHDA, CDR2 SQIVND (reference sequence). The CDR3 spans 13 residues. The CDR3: CASSPDRGGEAFF. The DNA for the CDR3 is TGTGCCAGTAGCCCCGACAGGGGAGGTGAAGCTTTCTTT.

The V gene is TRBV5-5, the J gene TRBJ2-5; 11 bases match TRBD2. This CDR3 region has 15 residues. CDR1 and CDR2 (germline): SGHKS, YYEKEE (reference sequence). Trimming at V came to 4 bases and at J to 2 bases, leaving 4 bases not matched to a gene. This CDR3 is CASSPGLAAQETQYF. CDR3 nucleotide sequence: TGTGCCAGCAGCCCGGGACTAGCGGCGCAAGAGACCCAGTACTTC. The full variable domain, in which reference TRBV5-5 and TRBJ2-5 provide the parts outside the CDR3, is DAGVTQSPTHLIKTRGQQVTLRCSPISGHKSVSWYQQVLGQGPQFIFQYYEKEERGRGNFPDRFSARQFPNYSSELNVNALLLGDSALYLCASSPGLAAQETQYFGPGTRLLVL.